This TCR beta chain came from a study of OX40 agonist ivuxolimab in advanced cancers. CDR3 length: 13 residues. V lost 1 base and J lost 5, with 6 bases in between. Germline-derived CDR1 and CDR2 are LNHDA and SQIVND (reference sequence). Sequencing used immunoSEQ multiplex PCR; TCRdb keeps in-frame clones, though not all of them. The table records approximately 44,000 clones, 80% of them present only once. The rearrangement links TRBV19 to TRBJ2-1, with a weak D call TRBD1 (5 bases). The clonotype comes from an adult with an advanced solid tumor such as melanoma, head and neck, liver or kidney cancer. Source: CD4+ or CD8+ T cells sorted from blood, taken in a trial of the OX40 agonist ivuxolimab. CDR3 in amino acids: CASSIVGDNEQFF. The CDR3 coding sequence is TGTGCCAGTAGTATAGTAGGGGACAATGAGCAGTTCTTC.